The sequence of this TCR beta chain was determined in a study of neurological immune-mediated disorders. This clonotype was counted ten times or more. TCRdb called the 5' RACE reads again in MiXCR, with one record for every CDR3 protein. The repertoire holds more than 45,000 distinct CDR3 sequences, with more than 9.5% as singletons. CDR1 is DFQATT, CDR2 SNEGSKA, per germline (reference sequence). After removal of 4 bases from V and 2 bases from J, the junction contained 4 bases not matched to a gene. The CDR3 has 13 residues. The V gene is TRBV20-1, the J gene TRBJ1-2; 7 positions agree with TRBD1. Input material: PBMCs. The sequence came from a man in his fifties or sixties in good health. The CDR3 is CSANSQGNYGYTF. The CDR3 region has the DNA TGCAGTGCTAATTCACAGGGGAACTATGGCTACACCTTC.